This TCR beta chain derives from a study of OX40 agonist ivuxolimab in advanced cancers. Study as a whole: People in dose escalation had one of these cancers: hepatocellular carcinoma, melanoma, renal cell or head and neck cancer. One hepatocellular carcinoma and a couple of cutaneous melanoma patients partially responded.

Using immunoSEQ multiplex PCR, the repertoire was profiled, and TCRdb retains in-frame clones only, with some absent. The table records tens of thousands of clones, 88% of them present only once. This clone was seen once. This sequence originates from an adult with an advanced solid tumor such as melanoma, head and neck, liver or kidney cancer. The source material was CD4+ or CD8+ T cells sorted from blood, sampled in a trial of the OX40 agonist ivuxolimab.

DNA for the CDR3: TGCAGCGTTGATGGGGACAGGGGGTCTGGGGTCTTCAACTATGGCTACACCTTC. As protein: CSVDGDRGSGVFNYGYTF. V and J are TRBV29-1 and TRBJ1-2, with TRBD1 identical over 11 bases. The V gene's germline CDR1 is SQVTM and CDR2 ANQGSEA. This CDR3 region has 18 residues. V lost 3 bases and J lost 2; bases outside the gene matches: 14.